The following is a T cell receptor (beta chain) sequence with its context. Its antigen is still unknown. No much larger clone exists at a distance of one base, and base qualities are not known. This entry belongs to a study of blood T cell repertoires in COVID-19 (dated by TCRdb to 2018 to 2020). Regarding the complete study: Samples covering the acute and convalescent phases of COVID-19 were provided by collaborators in the United States, Italy and Spain. The prospective study material was composed of cDNA or gDNA derived from T cells, B-cell-depleted T cells, or PBMCs. Deeply sampled blood TCRbeta repertoires from subjects exposed to, actively infected with, or recovered from COVID-19 were included in the dataset. The repertoires were released in a freely available public database meant as a resource for research on the immune response to SARS-CoV-2. Samples came from the ongoing ImmuneRACE study (first 160 participants) plus 1,254 subjects from 6 global collaborators. A de-identified subject ID, COVID-19 status, age in years and sex were almost always included in the sample metadata. Where HLA class I and class II types were available, the types were taken from metadata supplied by the sample provider, not from assay-based typing.

Beyond this particular receptor, the publication reports: How much clinical and demographic metadata was included differed by source and by participant, and the metadata was provided uncurated.

The immunoSEQ Assay, a bias-controlled multiplex PCR, was used to amplify TCRbeta CDR3 regions from genomic DNA. On the study's bioinformatics: The number of nucleated cells in each sample was estimated from the amplification of reference gene primers within the assay. To quantify the absolute abundance of each unique TCRbeta CDR3 rearrangement, sequence reads were collapsed and filtered. For each sample, productive Simpson clonality was calculated by taking the square root of Simpson's diversity index across productive rearrangements. The source is immuneACCESS, and TCRdb retained only in-frame sequences with V and J called. Part of the clones is not carried over; for the studies checked, unresolved V genes explain less than half of this, and the remainder is unexplained. That table furnishes V, J and clone size, whereas the DNA furnished D and trimming. For this sample there are 250,000 to 350,000 clones; around nine tenths appear just once. Of the sample, less than 3.5% falls within the top ten clones.

The germline V gene (reference sequence) gives CDR1 as LNHDA and CDR2 as SQIVND. The CDR3, from cysteine to phenylalanine, totals 14 residues. Of the read, only the CDR3 DNA is kept; its 42 bases are in frame from base 1. Trimming removed 5 bases from V and 0 bases from J; the gene matches leave 3 bases unexplained. Participants in the prospective study were enrolled through a virtual design, were aged roughly 18 to 100 years, and lived in approximately 25 United States geographic areas. To assign participants to cohorts, the prospective study relied on clinical history that participants themselves reported in a screening survey and a study questionnaire. Exposed participants had been in contact, within 2 weeks of entering the study, with a person who had a PCR-confirmed or clinician-diagnosed case of COVID-19. In the prospective study, mobile phlebotomists collected whole blood, serum and a nasopharyngeal or oropharyngeal swab from each participant. Participants in the prospective study had the option to provide additional blood draws and questionnaires over a roughly two-month period. Before DNA extraction, prospective study blood samples were shipped either frozen or at room temperature.

This sequence uses TRBV19 and TRBJ2-7, with 8 central nucleotides matching TRBD1. This TCR derives from a woman aged 45-65 years who had been exposed to COVID-19. Material: PBMCs or T cells enriched from blood (not recorded which). In nucleotide form, the sequence is TGTGCCAGTAGTTTGACAGGGGCCTCCTACGAGCAGTACTTC. This sequence encodes CASSLTGASYEQYF.